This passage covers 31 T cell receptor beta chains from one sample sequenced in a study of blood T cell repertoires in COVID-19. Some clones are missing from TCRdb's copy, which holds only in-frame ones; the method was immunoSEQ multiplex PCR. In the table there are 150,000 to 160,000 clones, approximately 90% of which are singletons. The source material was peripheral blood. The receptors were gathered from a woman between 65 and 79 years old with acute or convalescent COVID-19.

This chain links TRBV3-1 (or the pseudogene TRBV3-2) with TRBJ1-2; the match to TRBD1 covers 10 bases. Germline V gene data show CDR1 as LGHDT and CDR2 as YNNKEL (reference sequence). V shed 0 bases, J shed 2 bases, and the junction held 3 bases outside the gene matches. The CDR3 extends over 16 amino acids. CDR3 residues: CASSQDWGQGNYGYTF. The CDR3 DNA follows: TGTGCCAGCAGCCAAGATTGGGGACAGGGGAACTATGGCTACACCTTC.

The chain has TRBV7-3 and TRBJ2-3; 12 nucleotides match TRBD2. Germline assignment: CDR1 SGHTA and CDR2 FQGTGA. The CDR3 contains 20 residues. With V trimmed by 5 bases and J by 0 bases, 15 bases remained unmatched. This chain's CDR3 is CASSPLPQLAGGRSTDTQYF. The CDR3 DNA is TGTGCCAGCAGCCCCCTCCCCCAGCTAGCGGGGGGGCGAAGCACAGATACGCAGTATTTT. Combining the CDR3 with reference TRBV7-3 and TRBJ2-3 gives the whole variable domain GAGVSQTPSNKVTEKGKYVELRCDPISGHTALYWYRQSLGQGPEFLIYFQGTGAADDSGLPNDRFFAVRPEGSVSTLKIQRTERGDSAVYLCASSPLPQLAGGRSTDTQYFGPGTRLTVL.

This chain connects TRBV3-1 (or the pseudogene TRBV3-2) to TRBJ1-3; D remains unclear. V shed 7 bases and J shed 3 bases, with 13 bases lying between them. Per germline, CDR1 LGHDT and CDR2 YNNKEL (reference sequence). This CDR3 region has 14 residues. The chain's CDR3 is CASNLGGFGNTIYF. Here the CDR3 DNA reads TGTGCCAGCAACCTGGGAGGGTTTGGAAACACCATATATTTT.

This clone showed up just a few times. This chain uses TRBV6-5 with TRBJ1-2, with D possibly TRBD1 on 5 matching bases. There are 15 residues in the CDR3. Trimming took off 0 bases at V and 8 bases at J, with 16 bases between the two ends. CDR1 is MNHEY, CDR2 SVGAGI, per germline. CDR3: CASSYSISRDRGYTF. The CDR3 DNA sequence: TGTGCCAGCAGTTACTCGATAAGCAGGGATAGAGGCTACACCTTC.

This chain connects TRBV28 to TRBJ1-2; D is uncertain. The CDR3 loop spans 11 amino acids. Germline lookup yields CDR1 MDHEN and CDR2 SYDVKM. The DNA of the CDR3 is TGTGTCCCTCGGGGTCCTTATGGCTACACCTTC. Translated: CVPRGPYGYTF.

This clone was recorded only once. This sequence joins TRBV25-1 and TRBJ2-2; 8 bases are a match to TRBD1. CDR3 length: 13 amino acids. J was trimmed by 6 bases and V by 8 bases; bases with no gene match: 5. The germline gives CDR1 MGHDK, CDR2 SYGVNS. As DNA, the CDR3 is TGTGCCAGCGGTACAGGGGGAGCCGGGGAGCTGTTTTTT. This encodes CASGTGGAGELFF. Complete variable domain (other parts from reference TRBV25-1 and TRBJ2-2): EADIYQTPRYLVIGTGKKITLECSQTMGHDKMYWYQQDPGMELHLIHYSYGVNSTEKGDLSSESTVSRIRTEHFPLTLESARPSHTSQYLCASGTGGAGELFFGEGSRLTVL.

The CDR3, as DNA: TGTGCCAGCAGCGGACGACTAGCGGGGTCAGATACGCAGTATTTT. This codes for CASSGRLAGSDTQYF. The rearrangement links TRBV11-2 to TRBJ2-3; 11 nucleotides line up with TRBD2. In germline, CDR1 is SGHAT, CDR2 FQNNGV. This CDR3 is 15 amino acids long. Trimming cost V 5 bases and J 4 bases; bases outside gene matches: 5.

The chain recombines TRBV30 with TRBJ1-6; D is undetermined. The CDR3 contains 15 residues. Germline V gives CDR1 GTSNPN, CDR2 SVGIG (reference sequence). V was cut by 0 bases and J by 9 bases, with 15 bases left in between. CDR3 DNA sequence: TGTGCCTGGAGTGTATTTGGGTTAGAGCGTTCACCCCTCCACTTT. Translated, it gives CAWSVFGLERSPLHF.

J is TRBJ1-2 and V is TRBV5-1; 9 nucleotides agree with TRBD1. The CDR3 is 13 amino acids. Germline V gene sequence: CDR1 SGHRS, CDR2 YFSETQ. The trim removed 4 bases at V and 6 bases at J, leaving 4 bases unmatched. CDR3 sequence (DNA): TGCGCCAGCAGCACTGGACAGGGGCATGGCTACACCTTC. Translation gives CASSTGQGHGYTF.

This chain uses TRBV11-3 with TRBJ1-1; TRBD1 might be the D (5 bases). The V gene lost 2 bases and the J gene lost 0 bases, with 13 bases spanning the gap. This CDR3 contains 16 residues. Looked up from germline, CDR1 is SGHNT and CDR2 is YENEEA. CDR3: CASSLRRGTMNTEAFF. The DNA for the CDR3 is TGTGCCAGCAGCTTACGGCGGGGGACTATGAACACTGAAGCTTTCTTT.

The CDR3 spells CASSQLRDTEAFF. The CDR3 coding sequence is TGTGCCAGCAGTCAACTCAGGGATACTGAAGCTTTCTTT. The chain employs TRBV6-6 and TRBJ1-1; tentatively, D is TRBD1 (5 bases). CDR3 length: 13 amino acids. The germline gives CDR1 MNHNY, CDR2 SVGAGI (reference sequence). V lost 5 bases, J lost 5 bases, and 12 bases lay in between.

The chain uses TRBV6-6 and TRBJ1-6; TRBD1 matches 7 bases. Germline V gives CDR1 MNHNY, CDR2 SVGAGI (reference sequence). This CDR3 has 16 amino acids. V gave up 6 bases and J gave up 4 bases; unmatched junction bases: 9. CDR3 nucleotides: TGTGCCAGCAGGAAAGTCGCGGACAGGTATAATTCACCCCTCCACTTT. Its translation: CASRKVADRYNSPLHF.

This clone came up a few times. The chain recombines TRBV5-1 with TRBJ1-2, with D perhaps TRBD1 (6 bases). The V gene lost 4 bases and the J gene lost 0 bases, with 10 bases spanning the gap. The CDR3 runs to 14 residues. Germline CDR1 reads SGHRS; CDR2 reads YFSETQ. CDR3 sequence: CASSVTGANYGYTF. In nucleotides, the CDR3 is TGCGCCAGCAGCGTGACAGGAGCTAACTATGGCTACACCTTC.

Here the CDR3 reads CAIRGHSLNTEAFF. In DNA, the CDR3 is TGTGCCATCAGGGGACACAGTCTGAACACTGAAGCTTTCTTT. The chain uses TRBV10-3 and TRBJ1-1; TRBD1 is a possible D gene (6 bases). Germline V gene data show CDR1 as ENHRY and CDR2 as SYGVKD. The CDR3 is made up of 14 amino acids. V was pared by 6 bases and J by 0 bases, with 11 bases between.

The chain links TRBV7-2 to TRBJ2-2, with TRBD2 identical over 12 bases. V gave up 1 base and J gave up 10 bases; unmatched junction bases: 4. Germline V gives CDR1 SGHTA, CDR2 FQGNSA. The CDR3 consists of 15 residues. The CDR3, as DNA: TGTGCCAGCAGCTTAGTCTCTAGCGGGGGGGAGGAGCTGTTTTTT. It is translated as CASSLVSSGGEELFF.

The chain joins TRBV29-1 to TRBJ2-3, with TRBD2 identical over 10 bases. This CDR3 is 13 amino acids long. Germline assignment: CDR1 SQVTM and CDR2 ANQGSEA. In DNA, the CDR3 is TGCGGAGGTGGGACTAGCGGCACAGATACGCAGTATTTT. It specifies CGGGTSGTDTQYF.

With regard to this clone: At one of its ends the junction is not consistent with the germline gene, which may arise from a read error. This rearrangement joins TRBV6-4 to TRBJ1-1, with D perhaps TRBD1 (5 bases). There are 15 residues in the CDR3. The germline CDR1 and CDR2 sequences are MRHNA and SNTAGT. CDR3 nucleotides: TGTGCCAGCAGGTGGCAGGGCAGGGTGAAAACTGAAGCTTTCTTT. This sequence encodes CASRWQGRVKTEAFF.

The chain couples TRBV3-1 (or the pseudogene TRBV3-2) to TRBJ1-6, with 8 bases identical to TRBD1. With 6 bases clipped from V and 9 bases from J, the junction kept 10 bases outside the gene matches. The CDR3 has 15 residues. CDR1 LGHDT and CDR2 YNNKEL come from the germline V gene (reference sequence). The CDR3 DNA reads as TGTGCCAGCAGTTTGGGGACAGGCCGAGGTTCACCCCTCCACTTT. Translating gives CASSLGTGRGSPLHF.

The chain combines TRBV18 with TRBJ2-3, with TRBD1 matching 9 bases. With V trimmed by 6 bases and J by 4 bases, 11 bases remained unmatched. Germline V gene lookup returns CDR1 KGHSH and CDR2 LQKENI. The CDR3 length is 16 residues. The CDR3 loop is CASSRQPGQGPDTQYF. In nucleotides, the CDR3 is TGTGCCAGCTCCCGCCAACCGGGACAGGGTCCAGATACGCAGTATTTT.

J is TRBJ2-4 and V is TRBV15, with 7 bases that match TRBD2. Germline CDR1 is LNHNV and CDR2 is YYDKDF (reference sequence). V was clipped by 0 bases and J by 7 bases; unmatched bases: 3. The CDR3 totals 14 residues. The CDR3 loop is CATSRDPGGNIQYF. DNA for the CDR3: TGTGCCACCAGCAGAGATCCGGGGGGTAACATTCAGTACTTC. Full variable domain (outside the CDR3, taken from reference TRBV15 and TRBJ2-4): DAMVIQNPRYQVTQFGKPVTLSCSQTLNHNVMYWYQQKSSQAPKLLFHYYDKDFNNEADTPDNFQSRRPNTSFCFLDIRSPGLGDTAMYLCATSRDPGGNIQYFGAGTRLSVL.

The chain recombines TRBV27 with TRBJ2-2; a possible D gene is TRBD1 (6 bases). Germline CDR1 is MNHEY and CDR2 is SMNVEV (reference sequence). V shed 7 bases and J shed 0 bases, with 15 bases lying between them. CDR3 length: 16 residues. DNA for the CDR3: TGTGCCAGCACCCCTGACAGGACACCGAACACCGGGGAGCTGTTTTTT. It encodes CASTPDRTPNTGELFF.

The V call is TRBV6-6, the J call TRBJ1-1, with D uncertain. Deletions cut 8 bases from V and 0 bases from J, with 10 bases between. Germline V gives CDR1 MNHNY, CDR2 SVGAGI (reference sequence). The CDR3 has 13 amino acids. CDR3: CASVPEVNTEAFF. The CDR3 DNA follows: TGTGCCAGCGTTCCTGAGGTGAACACTGAAGCTTTCTTT.

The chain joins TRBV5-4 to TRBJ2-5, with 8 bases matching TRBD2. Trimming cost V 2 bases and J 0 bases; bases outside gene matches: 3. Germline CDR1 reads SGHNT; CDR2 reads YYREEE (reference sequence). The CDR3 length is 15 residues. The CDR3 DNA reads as TGTGCCAGCAGCTTAACTAGCGGATACCAAGAGACCCAGTACTTC. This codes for CASSLTSGYQETQYF.

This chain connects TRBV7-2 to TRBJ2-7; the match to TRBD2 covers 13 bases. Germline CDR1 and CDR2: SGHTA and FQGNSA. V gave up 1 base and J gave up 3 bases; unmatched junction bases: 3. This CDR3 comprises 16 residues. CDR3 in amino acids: CASSLGGTSGVYEQYF. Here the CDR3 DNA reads TGTGCCAGCAGCTTAGGTGGGACTAGCGGGGTCTACGAGCAGTACTTC. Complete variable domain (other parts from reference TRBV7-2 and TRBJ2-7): GAGVSQSPSNKVTEKGKDVELRCDPISGHTALYWYRQSLGQGLEFLIYFQGNSAPDKSGLPSDRFSAERTGGSVSTLTIQRTQQEDSAVYLCASSLGGTSGVYEQYFGPGTRLTVT.

The CDR3 DNA reads TGCAGTGCTAGTTCGGTGGCCGGGGAGCTGTTTTTT. This codes for CSASSVAGELFF. The rearrangement joins TRBV20-1 to TRBJ2-2; D unresolved. CDR3 length: 12 residues. Germline CDR1 and CDR2: DFQATT and SNEGSKA (reference sequence). Trimming took 3 bases from V and 6 from J, leaving 8 bases between them.

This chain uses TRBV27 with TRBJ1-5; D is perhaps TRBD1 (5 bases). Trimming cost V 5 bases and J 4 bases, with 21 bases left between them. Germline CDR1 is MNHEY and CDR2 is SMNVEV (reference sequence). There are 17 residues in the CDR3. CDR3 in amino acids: CASSQSGGGGFNQPQHF. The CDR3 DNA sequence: TGTGCCAGCAGTCAGAGCGGGGGGGGAGGGTTTAATCAGCCCCAGCATTTT.

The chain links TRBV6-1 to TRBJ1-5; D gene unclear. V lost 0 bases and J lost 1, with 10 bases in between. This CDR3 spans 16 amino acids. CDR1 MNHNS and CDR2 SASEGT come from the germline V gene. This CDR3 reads CASSEAQVRSNQPQHF. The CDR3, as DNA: TGTGCCAGCAGTGAAGCCCAGGTTAGGAGCAATCAGCCCCAGCATTTT.

The DNA of the CDR3 is TGTGCCAGCACCACAGGGGGCGTTGGGTCCTACGAGCAGTACGTC. As protein: CASTTGGVGSYEQYV. The chain carries TRBV6-5 and TRBJ2-7, with 9 bases that match TRBD1. Looked up from germline, CDR1 is MNHEY and CDR2 is SVGAGI. Trimming removed 7 bases from V and 1 base from J; junction bases left unmatched: 8. This CDR3 has 15 residues.

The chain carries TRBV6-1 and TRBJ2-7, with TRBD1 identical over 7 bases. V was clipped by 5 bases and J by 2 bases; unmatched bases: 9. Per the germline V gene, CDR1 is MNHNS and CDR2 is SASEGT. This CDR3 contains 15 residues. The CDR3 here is CASSQRQGFPYEQYF. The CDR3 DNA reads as TGTGCCAGCAGTCAAAGACAGGGCTTCCCCTACGAGCAGTACTTC.

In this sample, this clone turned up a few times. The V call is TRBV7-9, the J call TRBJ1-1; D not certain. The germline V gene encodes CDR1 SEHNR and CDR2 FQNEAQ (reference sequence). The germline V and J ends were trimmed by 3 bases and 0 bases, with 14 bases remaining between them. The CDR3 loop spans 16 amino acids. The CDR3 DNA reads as TGTGCCAGCAGCTTTACACGGGTCGTTATGAACACTGAAGCTTTCTTT. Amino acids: CASSFTRVVMNTEAFF.

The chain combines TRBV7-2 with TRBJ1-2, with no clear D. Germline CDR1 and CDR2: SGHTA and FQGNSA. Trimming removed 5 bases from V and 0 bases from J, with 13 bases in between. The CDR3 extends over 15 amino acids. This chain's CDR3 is CASSAPGSANYGYTF. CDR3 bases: TGTGCCAGCAGCGCCCCCGGGAGTGCTAACTATGGCTACACCTTC.